The 25 T cell receptor beta chains below all came from one sample that was sequenced in a study of OX40 agonist ivuxolimab in advanced cancers. Clones were read by immunoSEQ multiplex PCR, and TCRdb kept only the in-frame ones, dropping some. The sample lists roughly 42,000 clones; about 90% were seen once. This specimen was CD4+ or CD8+ T cells sorted from blood, taken in a trial of the OX40 agonist ivuxolimab. The receptors come from an adult with an advanced solid tumor such as melanoma, head and neck, liver or kidney cancer.

The rearrangement joins TRBV10-2 to TRBJ1-3; D call uncertain. Germline values: CDR1 WSHSY, CDR2 SAAADI. Trimming took 3 bases from V and 0 from J, leaving 9 bases between them. The CDR3 covers 15 residues. In nucleotides, the CDR3 is TGCGCCAGCAGTGACAGGATCCGCTCTGGAAACACCATATATTTT. Translated, it gives CASSDRIRSGNTIYF.

V and J are TRBV6-6 and TRBJ2-1; TRBD2 is a possible D gene (5 bases). The CDR3 loop spans 13 amino acids. Trimming cost V 3 bases and J 7 bases, with 10 bases left between them. Germline CDR1 MNHNY, CDR2 SVGAGI (reference sequence). The CDR3 sequence is CASSYKAGNEQFF. The CDR3 DNA reads TGTGCCAGCAGTTATAAGGCGGGTAATGAGCAGTTCTTC.

V usage is TRBV6-5 and J usage is TRBJ1-2; weak D call: TRBD1 (5 bases). CDR1 and CDR2 from the germline V gene are MNHEY and SVGAGI. The V end lost 2 bases, the J end lost 7 bases, and 14 bases lay between the germline ends. The CDR3 spans 14 residues. CDR3 nucleotides: TGTGCCAGCAGTTACGGGGCCGCCTTGGGTGGCTACACCTTC. Translation: CASSYGAALGGYTF.

V gene TRBV9 combines with J gene TRBJ2-5, with D maybe TRBD1 (5 bases). The CDR3 has 16 amino acids. From germline, CDR1 is SGDLS and CDR2 YYNGEE. Trimming took off 4 bases at V and 2 bases at J, with 18 bases between the two ends. DNA of the CDR3: TGTGCCAGCAGCCCATTCCTTGGGGCTCAACAAGAGACCCAGTACTTC. Residues: CASSPFLGAQQETQYF.

In nucleotides, the CDR3 is TGCGCCAGCAGCCCCAACTACCCTATCAGACAGGGGGCGCCTGGGGCCAACGTCCTGACTTTC. Protein product: CASSPNYPIRQGAPGANVLTF. The V and J genes are TRBV4-1 and TRBJ2-6; TRBD1 aligns across 10 bases. J lost 2 bases, V lost 4 bases, and 17 bases had no gene match. This CDR3 is 21 amino acids long. Germline V gene sequence: CDR1 MGHRA, CDR2 YSYEKL.

The chain combines TRBV28 with TRBJ2-1, with 8 bases lining up with TRBD2. The CDR3 has 15 residues. CDR1 and CDR2 (germline): MDHEN, SYDVKM. Trimming took 5 bases from V and 10 from J; bases not matched to a gene: 13. For the CDR3, the DNA is TGTGCCAGCAGTCGGATCCTAGCGGGTGGGCGGGAGCAGTTCTTC. Translated, it gives CASSRILAGGREQFF. The full variable domain, completed using reference TRBV28 and TRBJ2-1, is DVKVTQSSRYLVKRTGEKVFLECVQDMDHENMFWYRQDPGLGLRLIYFSYDVKMKEKGDIPEGYSVSREKKERFSLILESASTNQTSMYLCASSRILAGGREQFFGPGTRLTVL.

The chain has TRBV29-1 and TRBJ2-7; D may be TRBD1 (6 bases). Germline assignment: CDR1 SQVTM and CDR2 ANQGSEA. CDR3 length equals 12 residues. Trimming took 0 bases from V and 3 from J, leaving 6 bases between them. The CDR3 nucleotides read TGCAGCGTTGAAGAAGGGGGCTACGAGCAGTACTTC. Protein product: CSVEEGGYEQYF.

The V gene is TRBV7-6, the J gene TRBJ2-1; 8 bases map to TRBD2. Germline lookup yields CDR1 SGHVS and CDR2 FNYEAQ. The CDR3 totals 17 residues. V was clipped by 2 bases and J by 4 bases; unmatched bases: 10. Written as DNA, the CDR3 is TGTGCCAGCAGCTTATTCAGCGCGGGAGGTATATACAATGAGCAGTTCTTC. It codes for CASSLFSAGGIYNEQFF.

The J gene is TRBJ1-1, the V gene TRBV18; D uncertain. V was pared by 1 base and J by 1 base, with 22 bases between. The CDR3 length is 19 residues. The germline gives CDR1 KGHSH, CDR2 LQKENI. The CDR3 bases are TGTGCCAGCTCACCACGACGGATTATTGACAATTTGGGGAACACTGAAGCTTTCTTT. This translates into CASSPRRIIDNLGNTEAFF.

The chain carries TRBV7-9 and TRBJ1-1; 10 positions agree with TRBD1. Germline-derived CDR1 and CDR2 are SEHNR and FQNEAQ (reference sequence). The V and J ends lost 4 bases and 3 bases, in that order; junction bases with no gene match: 8. This CDR3 spans 16 amino acids. The CDR3 DNA follows: TGTGCCAGCAGCTCCACCCCCGGGACAGGGGACACTGAAGCTTTCTTT. Amino acids: CASSSTPGTGDTEAFF. The full variable domain, rest sourced from reference TRBV7-9 and TRBJ1-1, is DTGVSQNPRHKITKRGQNVTFRCDPISEHNRLYWYRQTLGQGPEFLTYFQNEAQLEKSRLLSDRFSAERPKGSFSTLEIQRTEQGDSAMYLCASSSTPGTGDTEAFFGQGTRLTVV.

This chain links TRBV18 with TRBJ1-5; unclear D gene. The germline CDR1 and CDR2 sequences are KGHSH and LQKENI. The CDR3 covers 17 residues. V lost 1 base, J lost 5 bases, and 18 bases lay in between. The CDR3 here is CASSPLSSKLGDQPQHF. The CDR3 coding sequence is TGTGCCAGCTCACCACTCAGTAGTAAGCTTGGCGATCAGCCCCAGCATTTT.

The chain recombines TRBV6-5 with TRBJ1-5; tentative D call: TRBD1 (6 bases). Trimming cost V 8 bases and J 5 bases, with 19 bases left between them. Germline V gene data show CDR1 as MNHEY and CDR2 as SVGAGI. The CDR3 loop spans 15 amino acids. For the CDR3, the DNA is TGTGCCAGCGCAGAGGGGGGGCTAGGCGATCAGCCCCAGCATTTT. It codes for CASAEGGLGDQPQHF.

This rearrangement joins TRBV30 to TRBJ2-7, with D possibly matching TRBD2 (6 bases). Germline V gives CDR1 GTSNPN, CDR2 SVGIG (reference sequence). The CDR3 covers 13 residues. The V gene lost 2 bases and the J gene lost 4 bases, with 12 bases spanning the gap. CDR3 nucleotide sequence: TGTGCCTGGAGTCCGGGACTTCCTTACGAGCAGTACTTC. This sequence encodes CAWSPGLPYEQYF.

The chain joins TRBV14 to TRBJ2-7, with TRBD2 matching 9 bases. The V and J ends lost 0 bases and 3 bases, in that order; junction bases with no gene match: 9. This CDR3 region has 17 residues. Germline CDR1 and CDR2: SGHDN and FVKESK. The CDR3 DNA reads TGTGCCAGCAGCCAAGAAGGAGTTAGCGGGGGACGCTACGAGCAGTACTTC. This sequence encodes CASSQEGVSGGRYEQYF.

This rearrangement joins TRBV28 to TRBJ1-5; unclear D gene. There are 12 residues in the CDR3. Trimming removed 3 bases at V and 6 bases at J, with 6 bases between. Germline V gives CDR1 MDHEN, CDR2 SYDVKM. The CDR3 protein is CASSFVGQPQHF. The CDR3 DNA reads TGTGCCAGCAGTTTTGTGGGTCAGCCCCAGCATTTT.

This chain connects TRBV13 to TRBJ2-1, with a tentative D call TRBD2 (6 bases). V was clipped by 3 bases and J by 2 bases, with 14 bases between them. The CDR3 contains 16 residues. Germline V gene lookup returns CDR1 PRHDT and CDR2 FYEKMQ (reference sequence). The CDR3 DNA reads as TGTGCCAGCAGCTTCCCCCGGGACTTAACCTACAATGAGCAGTTCTTC. Translated, it gives CASSFPRDLTYNEQFF.

The chain employs TRBV30 and TRBJ2-1, with D possibly called TRBD1 or TRBD2 (6 bases each). The V end was cut by 1 base, the J end by 4 bases, with 11 bases between. Germline-derived CDR1 and CDR2 are GTSNPN and SVGIG (reference sequence). This CDR3 is 14 amino acids long. CDR3 sequence: CAWSEDSGYNEQFF. The CDR3 DNA follows: TGTGCCTGGAGTGAGGACAGCGGGTACAATGAGCAGTTCTTC.

The V call is TRBV29-1, the J call TRBJ1-4, with D uncertain. V lost 4 bases and J lost 15, with 21 bases in between. In germline, CDR1 is SQVTM, CDR2 ANQGSEA. The CDR3 has 13 amino acids. CDR3 protein: CSVVGRAPLKVFF. The CDR3, as DNA: TGCAGCGTTGTCGGAAGGGCCCCACTTAAGGTGTTTTTT.

The chain has TRBV5-4 and TRBJ1-2; 7 bases map to TRBD1. This CDR3 has 14 residues. V lost 5 bases and J lost 3; bases outside the gene matches: 7. CDR1 is SGHNT and CDR2 is YYREEE in the germline V gene (reference sequence). The CDR3 DNA reads as TGTGCCAGCAGTACCGGGACAGAAGACTATGGCTACACCTTC. Translation: CASSTGTEDYGYTF.

The chain has TRBV27 and TRBJ2-1; 7 bases align to TRBD2. CDR3 length: 14 amino acids. The V and J ends lost 8 bases and 2 bases, in that order; junction bases with no gene match: 6. CDR1 is MNHEY and CDR2 is SMNVEV in the germline V gene (reference sequence). The CDR3 nucleotides read TGTGCCAGCGCGGGAGATGGAACCTACAATGAGCAGTTCTTC. It yields the protein CASAGDGTYNEQFF.

The J gene is TRBJ2-7, the V gene TRBV27; D is possibly TRBD2 (5 bases). V lost 10 bases and J lost 2, with 15 bases in between. This CDR3 comprises 13 residues. The germline V gene encodes CDR1 MNHEY and CDR2 SMNVEV (reference sequence). The chain's CDR3 is CATTLGRTYEQYF. The CDR3 DNA sequence: TGTGCCACCACGCTTGGGAGAACCTACGAGCAGTACTTC.

The V gene is TRBV19, the J gene TRBJ1-1; D call uncertain. Trimming shortened V by 4 bases and J by 3 bases, and 6 bases separated the two germline ends. The CDR3 has 12 amino acids. Germline V gene lookup returns CDR1 LNHDA and CDR2 SQIVND (reference sequence). The CDR3 region has the DNA TGTGCCAGTAGTAGCGGGGACACTGAAGCTTTCTTT. This gives the protein CASSSGDTEAFF.

With regard to this clone: Other nucleotide sequences from this sample produce the same CDR3. The V call is TRBV5-6, the J call TRBJ2-5; tentatively, D is TRBD2 (5 bases). In germline, CDR1 is SGHDT, CDR2 YYEEEE. The V and J ends lost 6 bases and 5 bases respectively, with 17 bases between them. The CDR3 has 14 residues. The CDR3 loop is CASTREGWRETQYF. CDR3 DNA: TGTGCCAGCACCCGAGAGGGTTGGAGGGAGACCCAGTACTTC. The variable domain in full, completed from reference TRBV5-6 and TRBJ2-5, reads DAGVTQSPTHLIKTRGQQVTLRCSPKSGHDTVSWYQQALGQGPQFIFQYYEEEERQRGNFPDRFSGHQFPNYSSELNVNALLLGDSALYLCASTREGWRETQYFGPGTRLLVL.

The chain is built from TRBV7-9 and TRBJ1-1; the match to TRBD1 covers 7 bases. Germline lookup yields CDR1 SEHNR and CDR2 FQNEAQ (reference sequence). The CDR3 is 15 residues long. The J segment lost 0 bases and the V segment lost 5 bases, leaving 6 bases of the junction unmatched. The CDR3 DNA is TGTGCCAGCAGCCCTGCCACAGGGGTGAACACTGAAGCTTTCTTT. It encodes CASSPATGVNTEAFF.

The rearrangement links TRBV6-5 to TRBJ2-1; D is unclear. V was trimmed by 5 bases and J by 2 bases, leaving 10 bases between them. CDR1 is MNHEY, CDR2 SVGAGI, per germline. This CDR3 has 14 residues. CDR3 sequence: CASSTLIPYNEQFF. DNA for the CDR3: TGTGCCAGCAGTACACTTATACCCTACAATGAGCAGTTCTTC.